This T cell receptor beta chain was retrieved from a study of beta chain features in type 1 diabetes (dated by TCRdb to between 2018 and 2020). Some background on the complete study: Patients and healthy donors did not differ in mean age, gender distribution, total cell number or subset yield. The study compared the TCRB repertoires of sorted circulating CD4+ T cell subsets in recently diagnosed type 1 diabetes patients with those in matched healthy donors. A total of under 140,000,000 sorted cells were examined across all samples, and the number of cells per subset was strongly correlated with RNA yield. Regulatory and stem cell-like memory subsets were obtained from only 8 patients and about eight healthy donors, while naive and central memory subsets were obtained from all 30 or so donors. The paper as a whole reports these results and caveats: Shorter templates might have been favored by PCR, but patient and control samples were amplified and corrected together, so both groups would have been affected equally by any skew. In all four CD4+ subsets, TCRB CDR3 length was moderately but significantly shorter in type 1 diabetes patients. Fewer insertions and more nucleotide deletions at VDJ recombination sites were observed in patients with type 1 diabetes, implying thymic rearrangement abnormalities. The naive, central memory and regulatory TCRB repertoires appeared to resemble one another more closely among patients than among healthy donors. Because cDNA rather than genomic DNA was sequenced, highly expressing activated cells could have been over-represented, although no difference in activation and CD3 levels was found between groups. Because the HLA sub-analyses included only small numbers of individuals, any influence of HLA type on TCRB rearrangement was left unresolved.

The entire isolated RNA was reverse transcribed using the High Capacity cDNA Reverse Transcription Kit, and thus expressed TCRB transcripts were sequenced. Deep immunoSEQ sequencing was performed on naive, central memory and regulatory T cell samples, with an average of around 3.4 million total reads per sample. Sorted cells were lysed in RLT buffer, and RNA was extracted using DNase-treated RNeasy Micro or Mini kits according to cell number. Each cell subset was processed on its own to prevent cross-contamination, while patient and healthy donor samples were processed together. TCRB sequences were amplified from cDNA with the immunoSEQ multiplex PCR, producing 87-bp fragments spanning the CDR3 region. Sequencing of the amplicons was done on the Illumina HiSeq platform. For the original study's pipeline: Synthetic template baselines were used to correct PCR bias computationally, reads within Hamming distance 2 were collapsed together, and singletons that could not be merged were discarded. By aligning reads against IMGT, V, D and J genes, CDR3 length, and insertions or deletions at six rearrangement sites were assigned. Within each subset, clonotype counts were normalized to sorted cell number, and only after that were true diversity and Gini coefficients computed with the tcR R package. The overlap coefficient, calculated on TCRB nucleotide sequences, was used to quantify repertoire sharing. Out-of-frame TCRB sequences from naive cells were analyzed to stand in for the pre-selection repertoire. TCRdb obtained this table from immuneACCESS and retained in-frame rearrangements with V and J assigned. These tables miss some clones; where compared with another copy, unresolved V genes account for less than half of the shortfall, and the remainder is unexplained. The D gene and trimming were derived from the DNA, and the V and J assignments and clone size from that table. The sample table shows approximately 730,000 clones, and around 15% are seen once. Together, the top ten hold less than 0.025% of the sample.

Each donor gave one peripheral blood draw, roughly 120 mL on average, collected into heparinised tubes. Naive, central memory, regulatory and stem cell-like memory CD4+ T cells were sorted on a BD FACSAria II using a panel including CD45RO, CCR7, CD25, CD127, CD95 and CD27. Purity was above 95% for every sorted population. PBMCs were separated immediately by Lymphoprep density gradient centrifugation and were stained directly, without being cultured. So that batch effects would be minimized, each experiment stained and sorted samples in pairs, pairing one healthy donor with one patient. A word on this clone: What this receptor recognizes is not known. No quality values exist for individual bases; no much larger clone is one base distant.

Inclusive of the bounding cysteine and phenylalanine, the CDR3 is 13 residues long. Here the CDR3 DNA is all that survives: 39 bases in frame from base 1. The junction shows trimming of 3 bases on V and 7 bases on J, plus 9 bases between the germline ends. Looking up the germline V gene yields CDR1 MDHEN and CDR2 SYDVKM. Source material: naive CD4+ T cells from blood. The cell subset or site label here, explained by the study, means: true naive CD4+ T cells. The chain uses TRBV28 and TRBJ2-2; the D gene is unclear. The clonotype originates from a young man with type 1 diabetes. The nucleotides are TGTGCCAGCAGTTTCGACCACGACGGGGAGCTGTTTTTT. It is translated as CASSFDHDGELFF.